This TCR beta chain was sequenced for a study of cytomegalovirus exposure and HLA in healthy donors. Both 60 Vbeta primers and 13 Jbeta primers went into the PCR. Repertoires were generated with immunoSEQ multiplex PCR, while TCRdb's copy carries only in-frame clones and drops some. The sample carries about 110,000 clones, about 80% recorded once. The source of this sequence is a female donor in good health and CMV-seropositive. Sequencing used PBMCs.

The DNA of the CDR3 is TGCGCCAGCAGCCACCGTCCCGGGACAGACCGAATGAACACTGAAGCTTTCTTT. Translation gives CASSHRPGTDRMNTEAFF. The rearrangement uses TRBV4-1 and TRBJ1-1; the match to TRBD1 covers 7 bases. The germline V gene encodes CDR1 MGHRA and CDR2 YSYEKL. The CDR3 is made up of 18 amino acids. V was clipped by 3 bases and J by 0 bases; unmatched bases: 13.